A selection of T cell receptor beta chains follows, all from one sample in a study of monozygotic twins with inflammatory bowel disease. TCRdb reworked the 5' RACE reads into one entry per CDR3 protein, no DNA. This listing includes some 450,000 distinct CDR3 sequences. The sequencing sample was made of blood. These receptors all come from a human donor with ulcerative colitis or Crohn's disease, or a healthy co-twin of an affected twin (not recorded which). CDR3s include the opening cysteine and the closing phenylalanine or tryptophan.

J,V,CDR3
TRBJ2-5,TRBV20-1,CSASGGEQETQYF
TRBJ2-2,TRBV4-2,CASSQEISGGIGELFF
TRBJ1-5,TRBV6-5,CASSYEGGYDPPQHF
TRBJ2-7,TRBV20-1,CSAHLGGSYEQYF
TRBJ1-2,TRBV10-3,CAINTGTGVLYGYTF
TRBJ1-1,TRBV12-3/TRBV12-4,CASSPRALSLAFF
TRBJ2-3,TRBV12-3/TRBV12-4,CASSLASGGRDTQCF
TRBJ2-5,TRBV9,CASSVGSGSIETQYF
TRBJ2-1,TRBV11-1,CASSLGLAGGSSYNEQFF
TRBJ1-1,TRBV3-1,CASSQVSATEAFF
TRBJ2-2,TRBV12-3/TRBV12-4,CASTLGGSGTGELFF
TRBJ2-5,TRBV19,CASSISSGGSETQYF
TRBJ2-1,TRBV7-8,CASSLVPGQAKFF
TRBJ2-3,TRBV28,CASSATGGWDTQYF
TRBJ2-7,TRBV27,CASRPKTDRSYEQYF
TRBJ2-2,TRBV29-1,CSVIQENTGELFF
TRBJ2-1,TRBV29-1,CSVEPYDEQFF
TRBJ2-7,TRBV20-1,CSATSWADTYEQYF
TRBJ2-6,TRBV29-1,CSVISGTGANVLTF
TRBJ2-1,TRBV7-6,CASSPAGGPTYEQFF
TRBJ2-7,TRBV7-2,CASSSDRGQGEQYF
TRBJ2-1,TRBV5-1,CASSELIGGKQFF
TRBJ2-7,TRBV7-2,CASSFSGTDMPYEQYF
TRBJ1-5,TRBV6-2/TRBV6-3,CASTDGSQPQHF
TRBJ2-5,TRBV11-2,CASSLGGPVLTQYF
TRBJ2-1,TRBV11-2,CASSFRFHGYNEQFF
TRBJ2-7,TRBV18,CASSLFGRAYEQYF
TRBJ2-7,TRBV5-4,CASSFPKGDSYEQYF
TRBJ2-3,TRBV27,CASSLAAPEVDTQYF
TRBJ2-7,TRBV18,CASSRGQAAYEQYF